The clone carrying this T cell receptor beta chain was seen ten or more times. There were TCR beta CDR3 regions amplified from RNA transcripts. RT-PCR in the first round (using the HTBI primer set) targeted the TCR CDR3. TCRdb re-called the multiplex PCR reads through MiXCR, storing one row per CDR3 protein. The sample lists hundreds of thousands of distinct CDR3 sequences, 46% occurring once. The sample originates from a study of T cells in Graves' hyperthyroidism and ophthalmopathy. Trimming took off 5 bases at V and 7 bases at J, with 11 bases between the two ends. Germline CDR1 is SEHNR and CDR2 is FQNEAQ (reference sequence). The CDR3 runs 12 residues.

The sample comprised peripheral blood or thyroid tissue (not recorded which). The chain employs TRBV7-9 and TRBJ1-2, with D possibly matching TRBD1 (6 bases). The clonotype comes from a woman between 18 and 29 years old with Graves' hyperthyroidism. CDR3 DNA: TGTGCCAGCAGCCTCGGACAGCCTGGCTACACCTTC. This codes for CASSLGQPGYTF.